This is a list of T cell receptor beta chains from one sample in a study of T cells in Graves' hyperthyroidism and ophthalmopathy. TCRdb processed the multiplex PCR reads anew with MiXCR; each CDR3 protein has one entry. This sample has approximately 360,000 distinct CDR3 sequences, with roughly 14% found just once. Sequenced material: blood. These receptors came from a woman aged 18-30 years with Graves' hyperthyroidism that later progressed to Graves' ophthalmopathy. Both conserved end residues are part of each CDR3. D genes are given only for firm matches. A row's size may be missing; if present it is once, few, many or a size class.

v_gene	abundance	d_gene	j_gene	CDR3nt	CDR3aa
TRBV11-3	.	.	TRBJ2-7	TGTGCCAGCAGCTCAACACCAGGGGCATCCTACGAGCAGTACTTC	CASSSTPGASYEQYF
TRBV4-1	many	TRBD1	TRBJ2-3	TGCGCCAGCGGAGCCGGGACAGGGACAGATACGCAGTATTTT	CASGAGTGTDTQYF
TRBV7-3	many	TRBD1	TRBJ2-1	TGTGCCAGCAGCTTAAGCCAGGGGGAACACAATGAGCAGTTCTTC	CASSLSQGEHNEQFF
TRBV20-1	many	TRBD1	TRBJ2-1	TGCAGTCTGCTCAGGGGGACCTACAATGAGCAGTTCTTC	CSLLRGTYNEQFF
TRBV5-1	few	TRBD2	TRBJ2-1	TGCGCCAGCAGCACGGGACTAGCGGACGAGCAGTTCTTC	CASSTGLADEQFF
TRBV3-1	many	.	TRBJ1-1	TGTGCCAGCAGCCAAGTGAACACTGAAGCTTTCTTT	CASSQVNTEAFF
TRBV6-2/TRBV6-3	few	TRBD2	TRBJ2-2	TGTGCCAGCAGATCTAGCGGGACGAACACCGGGGAGCTGTTTTTT	CASRSSGTNTGELFF
TRBV24-1	few	.	TRBJ2-3	TGTGCCACCAGTGTACCGGGAAGCACAGATACGCAGTATTTT	CATSVPGSTDTQYF
TRBV4-3	.	.	TRBJ1-2	TGCGCCAGCAGCCAGAAGGGTTCCTATGGCTACACCTTC	CASSQKGSYGYTF
TRBV20-1	few	.	TRBJ1-3	TGCAGTGCAATGACCTGGACGGAAGGAAACACCATATATTTT	CSAMTWTEGNTIYF
TRBV3-1	.	.	TRBJ2-3	TGTGCCAGCAGTCCTATATCGCCCGGGGATACGCAGTATTTT	CASSPISPGDTQYF
TRBV2	many	TRBD2	TRBJ2-1	TGTGCCAGCAGTGAAATTAGCGGGAGCAATGAGCAGTTCTTC	CASSEISGSNEQFF
TRBV11-2	many	TRBD1	TRBJ1-4	TGTGCCAGCAGCTTATTCCCAGGGGGCGGGATTGAAAAACTGTTTTTT	CASSLFPGGGIEKLFF
TRBV5-6	.	TRBD1	TRBJ2-1	TGTGCCAGCAGCTTGGGGGACAGGGGGATGAATGGGCAGTTCTTC	CASSLGDRGMNGQFF
TRBV19	.	TRBD1	TRBJ2-1	TGTGCCAGTAGTGAGGGACAGGGGTTTTACAATGAGCAGTTCTTC	CASSEGQGFYNEQFF
TRBV28	many	TRBD2	TRBJ2-1	TGTGCCAGCAGTTCCACACTAGCGGGGGGCGGGCAGTTCTTC	CASSSTLAGGGQFF
TRBV6-6	many	.	TRBJ2-1	TGTGCCAGCAGTTACGAAGAGGGTTTCCCATACAATGAGCAGTTCTTC	CASSYEEGFPYNEQFF
TRBV30	many	.	TRBJ1-4	TGTGCCTGGAGTGTAAAAGGTGAAAAACTGTTTTTT	CAWSVKGEKLFF
TRBV25-1	few	.	TRBJ2-5	TGTGCCAGCAGTCCCGGGGACGTTCGAGGAGAGACCCAGTACTTC	CASSPGDVRGETQYF
TRBV6-2/TRBV6-3	many	.	TRBJ2-7	TGTGCCAGCAGCTCCAGGACGGGGAAGAGCTCCTACGAGCAGTACTTC	CASSSRTGKSSYEQYF
TRBV11-2	many	TRBD2	TRBJ2-5	TGTGCCAGCAGCGCTAGGACTAGCGGGAAAGAGACCCAGTACTTC	CASSARTSGKETQYF
TRBV15	few	TRBD1	TRBJ2-2	TGTGCCACCAGCACGGGACAGTACACCGGGGAGCTGTTTTTT	CATSTGQYTGELFF
TRBV2	many	.	TRBJ2-7	TGTGCCAGCAGTGAAGGTATCTATCGCGACGAGCAGTACTTC	CASSEGIYRDEQYF
TRBV6-2/TRBV6-3	.	.	TRBJ1-6	TGTGCCAGCAGTTACGAACTTAGGATGGTTAATTCACCCCTCCACTTT	CASSYELRMVNSPLHF
TRBV20-1	.	TRBD2	TRBJ2-3	TGCAGTGCTAGACCCGGGACTAGCGGCACAGATACGCAGTATTTT	CSARPGTSGTDTQYF
TRBV10-3	few	.	TRBJ2-3	TGTGCCACCGGAATTGGAAAAACAGATACGCAGTATTTT	CATGIGKTDTQYF
TRBV20-1	few	.	TRBJ2-5	TGCAGTGCTTTCTCGGGGGTTGAGGTCCAAGAGACCCGGTACTTC	CSAFSGVEVQETRYF
TRBV20-1	few	TRBD2	TRBJ2-7	TGCAGTGCTAGAGTTTGGGGGCTAGCGGGGCAGGCATTCTACGAGCAGTACTTC	CSARVWGLAGQAFYEQYF
TRBV6-1	few	.	TRBJ2-7	TGTGCCACCTCGGGACCCGCCCCCTACGAGCAGTACTTC	CATSGPAPYEQYF
TRBV28	many	.	TRBJ2-1	.	CASSSSAGGYNEQFF
TRBV11-2	.	TRBD1	TRBJ2-5	TGTGCCAGCAGAGCGACAGGGGGCAAAGAGACCCAGTACTTC	CASRATGGKETQYF
TRBV14	many	TRBD2	TRBJ2-7	TGTGCCAGCAGCCAAGATACTGGGAGGGCCGGCTACGAGCAGTACTTC	CASSQDTGRAGYEQYF
TRBV27	many	TRBD1	TRBJ1-5	TGTGCCAGCAGTTTAATTCAGGGGGCCCATCAGCCCCAGCATTTT	CASSLIQGAHQPQHF
TRBV5-1	many	.	TRBJ2-2	TGCGCCAGCAGCTTAGGTCAAGGGATTGCCGGGGAGCTGTTTTTT	CASSLGQGIAGELFF
TRBV5-1	many	TRBD2	TRBJ2-7	TGCGCCAGCAGCTTGGTGGCTAGCGGGATTAAGCCCCCCTACGAGCAGTACTTC	CASSLVASGIKPPYEQYF